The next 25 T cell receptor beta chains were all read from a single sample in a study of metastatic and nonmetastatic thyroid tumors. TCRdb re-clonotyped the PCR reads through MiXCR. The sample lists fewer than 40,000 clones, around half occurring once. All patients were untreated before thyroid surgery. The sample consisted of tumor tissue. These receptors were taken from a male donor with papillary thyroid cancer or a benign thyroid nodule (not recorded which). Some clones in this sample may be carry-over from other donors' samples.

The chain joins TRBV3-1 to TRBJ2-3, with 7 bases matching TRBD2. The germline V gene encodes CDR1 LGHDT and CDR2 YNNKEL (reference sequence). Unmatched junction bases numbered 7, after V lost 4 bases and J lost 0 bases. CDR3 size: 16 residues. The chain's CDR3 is CASSRLSGMSTDTQYF. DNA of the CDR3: TGTGCCAGCAGCCGTCTAAGCGGGATGAGCACAGATACGCAGTATTTT.

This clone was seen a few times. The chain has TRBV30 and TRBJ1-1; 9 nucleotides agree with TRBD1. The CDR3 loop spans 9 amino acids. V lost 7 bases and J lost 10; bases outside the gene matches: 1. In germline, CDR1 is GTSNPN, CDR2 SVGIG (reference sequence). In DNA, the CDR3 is TGTGCCTCGGACAGGGGAGCTTTCTTT. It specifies CASDRGAFF.

Written as DNA, the CDR3 is TGCGCCAGCAGCTTGGGGGGACTAGCGGGCTCCTACGAGCAGTACTTC. This translates into CASSLGGLAGSYEQYF. J is TRBJ2-7 and V is TRBV5-1; 12 bases agree with TRBD2. The CDR3 loop spans 16 amino acids. CDR1 and CDR2 from the germline V gene are SGHRS and YFSETQ. With V trimmed by 0 bases and J by 0 bases, 1 base remained unmatched.

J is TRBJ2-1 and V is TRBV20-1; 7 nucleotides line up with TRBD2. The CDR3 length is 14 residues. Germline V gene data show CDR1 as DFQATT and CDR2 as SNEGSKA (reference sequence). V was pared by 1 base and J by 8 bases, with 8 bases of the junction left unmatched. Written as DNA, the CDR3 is TGCAGTGCTAGAGTGAGACTAGCTCTCTATGAGCAGTTCTTC. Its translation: CSARVRLALYEQFF.

CDR3: CSARDGLAGATDTQYF. Here the CDR3 DNA reads TGCAGTGCTAGAGACGGACTAGCGGGGGCGACAGATACGCAGTATTTT. This chain uses TRBV20-1 with TRBJ2-3; 13 positions match TRBD2. The CDR3 length is 16 residues. Germline CDR1 reads DFQATT; CDR2 reads SNEGSKA (reference sequence). J lost 3 bases, V lost 0 bases, and 3 bases had no gene match.

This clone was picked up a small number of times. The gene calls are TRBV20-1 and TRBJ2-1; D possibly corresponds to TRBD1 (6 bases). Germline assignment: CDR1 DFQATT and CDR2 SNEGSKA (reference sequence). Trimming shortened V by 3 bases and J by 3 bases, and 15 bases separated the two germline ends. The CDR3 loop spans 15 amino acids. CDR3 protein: CSASFTGTHYNEQFF. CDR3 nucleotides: TGCAGTGCTAGTTTTACGGGGACACACTACAATGAGCAGTTCTTC.

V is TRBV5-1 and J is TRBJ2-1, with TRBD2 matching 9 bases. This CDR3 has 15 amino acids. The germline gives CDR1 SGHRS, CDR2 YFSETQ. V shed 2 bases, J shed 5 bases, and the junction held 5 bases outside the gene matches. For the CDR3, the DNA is TGCGCCAGCAGCTTATATAGCGGGAGAAACAATGAGCAGTTCTTC. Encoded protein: CASSLYSGRNNEQFF.

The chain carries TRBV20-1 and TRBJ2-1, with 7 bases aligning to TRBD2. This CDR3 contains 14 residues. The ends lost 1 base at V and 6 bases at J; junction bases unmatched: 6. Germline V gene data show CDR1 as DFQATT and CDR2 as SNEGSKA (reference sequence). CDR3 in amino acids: CSARVRREVNEQFF. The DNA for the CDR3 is TGCAGTGCTAGAGTACGCCGGGAGGTCAATGAGCAGTTCTTC.

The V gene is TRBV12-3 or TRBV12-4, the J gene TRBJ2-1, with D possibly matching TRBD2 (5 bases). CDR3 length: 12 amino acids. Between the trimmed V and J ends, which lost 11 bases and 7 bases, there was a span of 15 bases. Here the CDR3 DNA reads TGTGCCGGGAGTACGAGGAGAAATGAGCAGTTCTTC. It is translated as CAGSTRRNEQFF.

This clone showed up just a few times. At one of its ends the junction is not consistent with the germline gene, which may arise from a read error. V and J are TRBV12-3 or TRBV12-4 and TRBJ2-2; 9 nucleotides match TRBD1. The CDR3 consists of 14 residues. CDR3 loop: CVSSGQGYTGELFF. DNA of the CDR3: TGTGTCAGCAGCGGACAGGGGTACACCGGGGAGCTGTTTTTT.

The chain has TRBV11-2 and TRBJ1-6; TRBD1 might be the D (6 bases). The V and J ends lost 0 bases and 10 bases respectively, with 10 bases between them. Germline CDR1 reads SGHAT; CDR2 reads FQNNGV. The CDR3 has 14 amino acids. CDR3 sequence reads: CASSLEAGESPLHF. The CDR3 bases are TGTGCCAGCAGCTTAGAGGCAGGGGAATCACCCCTCCACTTT.

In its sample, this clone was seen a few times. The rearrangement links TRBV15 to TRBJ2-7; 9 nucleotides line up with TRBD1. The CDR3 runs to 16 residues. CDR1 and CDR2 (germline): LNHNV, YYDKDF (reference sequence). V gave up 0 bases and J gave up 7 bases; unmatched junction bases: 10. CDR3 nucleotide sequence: TGTGCCACCAGCAGAGATCTGGGACAGGGCCGTCGGGAGCAGTACTTC. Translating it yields CATSRDLGQGRREQYF. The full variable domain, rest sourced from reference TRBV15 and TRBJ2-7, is DAMVIQNPRYQVTQFGKPVTLSCSQTLNHNVMYWYQQKSSQAPKLLFHYYDKDFNNEADTPDNFQSRRPNTSFCFLDIRSPGLGDTAMYLCATSRDLGQGRREQYFGPGTRLTVT.

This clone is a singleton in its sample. The CDR3 protein is CASSPDSISGELFF. The CDR3 DNA reads TGTGCCAGCAGCCCCGACTCGATTTCGGGGGAGCTGTTTTTT. This chain connects TRBV13 to TRBJ2-2; no reliable D call. The CDR3 extends over 14 amino acids. V was clipped by 5 bases and J by 8 bases, with 15 bases between them. Germline CDR1 and CDR2: PRHDT and FYEKMQ (reference sequence).

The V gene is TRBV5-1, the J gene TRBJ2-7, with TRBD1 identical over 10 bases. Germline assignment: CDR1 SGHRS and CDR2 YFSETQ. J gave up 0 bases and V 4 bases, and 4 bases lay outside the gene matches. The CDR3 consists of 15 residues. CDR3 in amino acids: CASSSRDRGSYEQYF. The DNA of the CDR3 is TGCGCCAGCAGCAGCCGGGACAGGGGCTCCTACGAGCAGTACTTC.

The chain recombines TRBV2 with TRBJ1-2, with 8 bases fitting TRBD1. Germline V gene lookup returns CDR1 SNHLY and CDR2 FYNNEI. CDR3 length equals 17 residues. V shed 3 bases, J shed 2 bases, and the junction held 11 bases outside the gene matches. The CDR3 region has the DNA TGTGCCAGCAGTGACGACAGGGGAAAAGGTCTAAACTATGGCTACACCTTC. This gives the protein CASSDDRGKGLNYGYTF.

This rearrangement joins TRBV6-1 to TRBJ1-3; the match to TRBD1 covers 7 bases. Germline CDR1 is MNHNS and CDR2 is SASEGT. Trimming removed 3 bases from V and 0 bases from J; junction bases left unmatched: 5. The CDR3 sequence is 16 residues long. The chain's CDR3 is CASSEPGQFSGNTIYF. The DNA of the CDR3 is TGTGCCAGCAGTGAGCCGGGACAGTTCTCTGGAAACACCATATATTTT.

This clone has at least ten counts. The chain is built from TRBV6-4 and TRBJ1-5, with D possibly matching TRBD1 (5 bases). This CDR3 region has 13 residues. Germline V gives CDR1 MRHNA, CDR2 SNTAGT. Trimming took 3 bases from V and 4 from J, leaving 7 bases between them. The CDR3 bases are TGTGCCAGCAGTGAAGGGGCTAATCAGCCCCAGCATTTT. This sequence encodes CASSEGANQPQHF.

As DNA, the CDR3 is TGTGCCTTCCAAGGGGCAGGCAATCAGCCCCAGCATTTT. The encoded protein is CAFQGAGNQPQHF. The chain combines TRBV30 with TRBJ1-5; perhaps TRBD1 as D (5 bases). Trimming cost V 7 bases and J 2 bases, with 12 bases left between them. Germline V gene sequence: CDR1 GTSNPN, CDR2 SVGIG (reference sequence). The length of the CDR3 is 13 residues.

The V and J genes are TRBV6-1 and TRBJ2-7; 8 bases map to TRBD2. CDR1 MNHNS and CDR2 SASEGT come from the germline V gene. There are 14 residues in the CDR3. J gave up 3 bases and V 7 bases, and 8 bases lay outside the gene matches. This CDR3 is CASTTSGIRYEQYF. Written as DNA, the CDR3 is TGTGCCAGCACCACTAGCGGTATCCGCTACGAGCAGTACTTC.

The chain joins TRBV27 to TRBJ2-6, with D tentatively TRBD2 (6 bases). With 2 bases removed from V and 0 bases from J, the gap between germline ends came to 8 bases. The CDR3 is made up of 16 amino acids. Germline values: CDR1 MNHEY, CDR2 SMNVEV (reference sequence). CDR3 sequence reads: CASSLAGHSGANVLTF. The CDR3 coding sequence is TGTGCCAGCAGTTTAGCGGGGCACTCTGGGGCCAACGTCCTGACTTTC. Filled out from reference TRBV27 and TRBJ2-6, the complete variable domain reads EAQVTQNPRYLITVTGKKLTVTCSQNMNHEYMSWYRQDPGLGLRQIYYSMNVEVTDKGDVPEGYKVSRKEKRNFPLILESPSPNQTSLYFCASSLAGHSGANVLTFGAGSRLTVL.

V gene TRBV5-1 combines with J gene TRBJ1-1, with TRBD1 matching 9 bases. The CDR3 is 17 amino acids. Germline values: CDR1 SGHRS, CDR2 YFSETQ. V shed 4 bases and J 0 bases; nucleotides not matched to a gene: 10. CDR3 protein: CASSRLDRGTLNTEAFF. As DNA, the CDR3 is TGCGCCAGCAGCCGGCTGGACAGGGGAACTTTGAACACTGAAGCTTTCTTT.

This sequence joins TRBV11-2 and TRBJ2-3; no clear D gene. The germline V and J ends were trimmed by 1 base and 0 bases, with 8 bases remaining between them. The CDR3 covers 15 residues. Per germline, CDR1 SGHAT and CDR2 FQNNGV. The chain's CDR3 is CASSLGQDSTDTQYF. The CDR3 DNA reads TGTGCCAGCAGCTTAGGCCAGGATAGCACAGATACGCAGTATTTT. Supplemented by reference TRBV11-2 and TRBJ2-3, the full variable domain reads EAGVAQSPRYKIIEKRQSVAFWCNPISGHATLYWYQQILGQGPKLLIQFQNNGVVDDSQLPKDRFSAERLKGVDSTLKIQPAKLEDSAVYLCASSLGQDSTDTQYFGPGTRLTVL.

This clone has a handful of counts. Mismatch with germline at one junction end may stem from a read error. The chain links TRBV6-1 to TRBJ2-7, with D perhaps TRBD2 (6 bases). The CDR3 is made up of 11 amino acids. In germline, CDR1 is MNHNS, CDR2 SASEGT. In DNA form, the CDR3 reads TGTGCCAGCAGGGAATCGGGGGTTGTGGACTTC. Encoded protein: CASRESGVVDF.

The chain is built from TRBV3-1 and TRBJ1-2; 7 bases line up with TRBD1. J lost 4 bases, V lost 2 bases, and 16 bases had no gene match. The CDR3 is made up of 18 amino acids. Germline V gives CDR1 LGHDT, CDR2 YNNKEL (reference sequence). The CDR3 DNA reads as TGTGCCAGCAGCCAAATTGCCCTCCGGGACAGAGAGGCCTATGGCTACACCTTC. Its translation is CASSQIALRDREAYGYTF.

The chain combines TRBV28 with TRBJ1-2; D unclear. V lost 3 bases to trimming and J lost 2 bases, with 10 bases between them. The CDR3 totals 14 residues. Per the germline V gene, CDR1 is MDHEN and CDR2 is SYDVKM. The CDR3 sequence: CASSLGCLNYGYTF. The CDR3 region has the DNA TGTGCCAGCAGTTTGGGTTGCCTGAACTATGGCTACACCTTC.